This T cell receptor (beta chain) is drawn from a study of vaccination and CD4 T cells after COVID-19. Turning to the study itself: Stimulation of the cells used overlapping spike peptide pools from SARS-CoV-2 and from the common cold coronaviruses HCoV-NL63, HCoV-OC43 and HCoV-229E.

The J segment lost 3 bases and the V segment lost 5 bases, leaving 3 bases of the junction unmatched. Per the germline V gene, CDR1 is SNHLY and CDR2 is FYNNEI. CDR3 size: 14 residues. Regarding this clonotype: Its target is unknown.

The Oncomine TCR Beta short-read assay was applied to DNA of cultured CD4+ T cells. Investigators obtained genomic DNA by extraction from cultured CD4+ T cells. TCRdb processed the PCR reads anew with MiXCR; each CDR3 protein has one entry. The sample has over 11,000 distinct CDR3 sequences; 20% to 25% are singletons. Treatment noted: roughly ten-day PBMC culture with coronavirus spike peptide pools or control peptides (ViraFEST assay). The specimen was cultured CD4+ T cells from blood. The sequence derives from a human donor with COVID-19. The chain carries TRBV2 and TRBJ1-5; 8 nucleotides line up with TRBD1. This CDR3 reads CASSRDRNNQPQHF. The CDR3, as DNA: TGTGCCAGCAGTCGGGACAGGAACAATCAGCCCCAGCATTTT. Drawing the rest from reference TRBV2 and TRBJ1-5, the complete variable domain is EPEVTQTPSHQVTQMGQEVILRCVPISNHLYFYWYRQILGQKVEFLVSFYNNEISEKSEIFDDQFSVERPDGSNFTLKIRSTKLEDSAMYFCASSRDRNNQPQHFGDGTRLSIL.